This T cell receptor (beta chain) came from a study of molecular identifiers for immune sequencing clone quantification (dated by TCRdb to between 2017 and 2018). Turning to the overall study: For a replicate experiment, the RNA from either about 20,000 or 100,000 naive CD8 T cells was divided into five aliquots, and four of those aliquots went on to sequencing. This methods study used CD8 T cells to benchmark TCR RNA copy counting and molecular-identifier clustering-based TCR repertoire sequencing (MIDCIRS). Study-level results and caveats: Highly expanded clone sizes could be underestimated if identical TCR molecules share a barcode. When barcode sub-clustering was not used, chimeric consensus sequences inflated TCR diversity, with chimeras reaching as high as 47%. The naive libraries included spiked-in Jurkat TCR RNA (10 copies' worth), and this RNA is not part of the donor repertoire. Even against a background of about 960,000 naive CD8 T cells, spiked-in Jurkat TCR RNA amounting to a single cell's worth was reported to be detectable. Modeling estimated about 3 recovered TCR RNA copies per cell, compared with about 10 by digital PCR, which implies around 33% capture efficiency. In CMV-specific effector cells, over 98% of molecules were held by clones above 20 RNA copies, whereas under 1% of molecules were held by such clones in naive cells.

The sample holds many counts of this clonotype. The antigen this receptor binds is unknown. Within one base of it there is no much larger clone, and no base qualities were kept. CDR3 length: 15 amino acids, cysteine to phenylalanine. The sequence is cut down to CDR3 DNA, 45 bases in frame from base 1. The CDR1 and CDR2 encoded by the germline V gene are MGHDK and SYGVNS. The germline ends are 7 bases apart after V is trimmed by 1 base and J by 0 bases. The library was generated by PCR. Sequenced on a NextSeq 500. Preparation of bulk TCR libraries followed a previously described approach, with the TCR primers listed in Table S5. The Qiagen AllPrep DNA/RNA kit was used to purify total RNA. Before analysis, reads from multiple sequencing runs of one library were combined. Per the source publication's procedure: Reads were retained only if their TCR constant sequence matched exactly, and those retained reads were trimmed to 150 nt and grouped according to their 12-nt molecular barcodes. Reads inside each barcode group were sub-clustered using a 15% Levenshtein threshold, and a quality-weighted consensus sequence was constructed for each RNA molecule. Non-functional sequences were discarded, and so were lower-count sequences lying one edit away from another sequence. On the basis of fitting two negative binomial distributions, barcode sub-clusters with fewer than 20% of the maximum read count were discarded. TCRdb itself trimmed the public reads at Q25 with fastp, ran MiXCR and retained productive beta chains. Each CDR3 protein appears once, grouped with its most common genes and DNA. TCRdb, rather than the study authors, made the V and J calls. For this sample there are some 580,000 distinct CDR3 sequences; approximately 24% appear just once. The ten most abundant clones make up around 0.78% of the sample.

Libraries of naive CD8 T cells were built from about 20,000 to 1,000,000 sorted cells, with 10%, 30% or 50% of the purified RNA used. On a BD FACSAria II, naive CD8 T cells were FACS-sorted as CD8+CD4-CCR7+CD45RA+ and collected into RLT Plus buffer. To test detection sensitivity, Jurkat RNA equivalent to more than eight TCR copies was spiked into samples of about 18,000-1,000,000 naive CD8 T cells. CD8 T cells were enriched with RosetteSep CD8+ T Cell Enrichment Cocktail and Ficoll-Paque, followed by ACK red cell lysis. Material for sequencing was naive CD8+ T cells from blood, with Jurkat cell RNA spiked in. The cell subset or site label of this sample denotes: FACS-sorted CD8+CD4-CCR7+CD45RA+ naive T cells. The rearrangement joined TRBV25-1 to TRBJ2-1; the D gene is not confidently resolved. This clonotype originated in a human donor in good health. Some libraries in this study had Jurkat cell RNA spiked in. This receptor carries the CDR3 CASSEFGSSYNEQFF. The bases are TGTGCCAGCAGTGAATTTGGCAGCTCCTACAATGAGCAGTTCTTC.